A selection of T cell receptor beta chains follows, all from one sample in a study of T cell repertoires in ileal Crohn's disease. Generated by immunoSEQ multiplex PCR, the TCRdb table keeps only in-frame clones and is missing some. In the table there are 6,000 to 8,000 clones, almost 95% of which are singletons. The sequenced material came from ileal tissue. The receptor set was obtained from an adult with Crohn's disease. Both conserved end residues are part of each CDR3. The order of the fields is D gene, V gene, clone size, J gene, CDR3 protein, CDR3 DNA. The D gene is left open where the match is weak. Clone size, where shown, is once, few, many, or a class for clones that have expanded.

D gene: TRBD2; V gene: TRBV18; clone size: NA; J gene: TRBJ2-7; CDR3 protein: CASSPGLAGGGYEQYF; CDR3 DNA: TGTGCCAGCTCACCTGGACTAGCGGGAGGAGGGTACGAGCAGTACTTC
D gene: NA; V gene: TRBV19; clone size: NA; J gene: TRBJ1-5; CDR3 protein: CASTPQAQGHQPQHF; CDR3 DNA: TGTGCCAGTACCCCCCAGGCGCAGGGGCATCAGCCCCAGCATTTT
D gene: NA; V gene: TRBV10-3; clone size: NA; J gene: TRBJ1-1; CDR3 protein: CAISVDRWGTEAFF; CDR3 DNA: TGTGCCATCAGTGTAGACAGATGGGGCACTGAAGCTTTCTTT
D gene: TRBD2; V gene: TRBV9; clone size: NA; J gene: TRBJ2-3; CDR3 protein: CASSYSGGFGTDTQYF; CDR3 DNA: TGTGCCAGCAGTTATAGCGGGGGCTTCGGCACAGATACGCAGTATTTT
D gene: NA; V gene: TRBV18; clone size: NA; J gene: TRBJ1-1; CDR3 protein: CASSPNPMNTEAFF; CDR3 DNA: TGTGCCAGCTCACCGAATCCTATGAACACTGAAGCTTTCTTT
D gene: TRBD2; V gene: TRBV6-1; clone size: NA; J gene: TRBJ2-1; CDR3 protein: CASSVSSGIKQFF; CDR3 DNA: TGTGCCAGCAGTGTTTCTAGCGGGATAAAGCAGTTCTTC
D gene: TRBD1; V gene: TRBV5-1; clone size: NA; J gene: TRBJ2-3; CDR3 protein: CASSLTGGELLDTQYF; CDR3 DNA: TGCGCCAGCAGCTTGACAGGGGGCGAATTACTAGATACGCAGTATTTT
D gene: NA; V gene: TRBV5-1; clone size: NA; J gene: TRBJ2-3; CDR3 protein: CASSLDSPSDTQYF; CDR3 DNA: TGCGCCAGCAGCTTGGACAGCCCTTCAGATACGCAGTATTTT
D gene: NA; V gene: TRBV6-6; clone size: NA; J gene: TRBJ2-3; CDR3 protein: CASSWLVDTDTQYF; CDR3 DNA: TGTGCCAGCAGTTGGCTAGTGGACACAGATACGCAGTATTTT
D gene: TRBD1; V gene: TRBV6-1; clone size: once; J gene: TRBJ1-2; CDR3 protein: CASSEGWGQGTNYGYTF; CDR3 DNA: TGTGCCAGCAGTGAAGGTTGGGGACAGGGGACTAACTATGGCTACACCTTC
D gene: TRBD1; V gene: TRBV19; clone size: few; J gene: TRBJ2-7; CDR3 protein: CASSIQGAVGEQYF; CDR3 DNA: TGTGCCAGTAGTATACAGGGGGCAGTTGGCGAGCAGTACTTC
D gene: TRBD2; V gene: TRBV5-1; clone size: NA; J gene: TRBJ2-2; CDR3 protein: CASRVAGDGELFF; CDR3 DNA: TGCGCCAGCAGAGTAGCGGGTGACGGGGAGCTGTTTTTT
D gene: TRBD1; V gene: TRBV14; clone size: NA; J gene: TRBJ2-5; CDR3 protein: CASSPGQVYVETQYF; CDR3 DNA: TGTGCCAGCAGCCCGGGACAGGTGTATGTAGAGACCCAGTACTTC
D gene: NA; V gene: TRBV7-9; clone size: few; J gene: TRBJ1-4; CDR3 protein: CASSFSGEKLFF; CDR3 DNA: TGTGCCAGCAGCTTTTCAGGGGAAAAACTGTTTTTT
D gene: TRBD1; V gene: TRBV19; clone size: NA; J gene: TRBJ1-5; CDR3 protein: CASTTTGGNQPQHF; CDR3 DNA: TGTGCCAGTACCACTACAGGGGGCAATCAGCCCCAGCATTTT
D gene: NA; V gene: TRBV30; clone size: NA; J gene: TRBJ2-1; CDR3 protein: CAWERVSYNEQFF; CDR3 DNA: TGTGCCTGGGAGCGGGTCTCCTACAATGAGCAGTTCTTC
D gene: TRBD1; V gene: TRBV28; clone size: NA; J gene: TRBJ1-1; CDR3 protein: CASSSSGTGSGEAFF; CDR3 DNA: TGTGCCAGCAGTTCATCCGGGACAGGGTCAGGTGAAGCTTTCTTT
D gene: TRBD2; V gene: TRBV27; clone size: NA; J gene: TRBJ2-7; CDR3 protein: CASMLAGGSYEQYF; CDR3 DNA: TGTGCCAGCATGCTAGCGGGAGGGTCCTACGAGCAGTACTTC
D gene: TRBD1; V gene: TRBV2; clone size: NA; J gene: TRBJ1-2; CDR3 protein: CASSYRGNYGYTF; CDR3 DNA: TGTGCCAGCAGTTACAGGGGTAACTATGGCTACACCTTC
D gene: NA; V gene: TRBV4-2; clone size: NA; J gene: TRBJ2-7; CDR3 protein: CASSQDVYRIIFF; CDR3 DNA: TGTGCCAGCAGCCAAGATGTGTACAGGATTATATTCTTC
D gene: TRBD1; V gene: TRBV19; clone size: NA; J gene: TRBJ2-1; CDR3 protein: CASMGDRLPWNEQFF; CDR3 DNA: TGTGCCAGTATGGGGGACAGACTACCGTGGAATGAGCAGTTCTTC
D gene: NA; V gene: TRBV4-1; clone size: NA; J gene: TRBJ2-7; CDR3 protein: CASTPRVESYEQYF; CDR3 DNA: TGCGCCAGCACCCCCAGGGTAGAAAGCTACGAGCAGTACTTC
D gene: TRBD2; V gene: TRBV9; clone size: NA; J gene: TRBJ2-1; CDR3 protein: CASSVVAGGLDEQFF; CDR3 DNA: TGTGCCAGCAGCGTAGTAGCGGGAGGGTTAGATGAGCAGTTCTTC
D gene: TRBD1; V gene: TRBV7-2; clone size: NA; J gene: TRBJ1-4; CDR3 protein: CASTQPQGGNEKLFF; CDR3 DNA: TGTGCCAGCACCCAACCACAGGGGGGGAATGAAAAACTGTTTTTT
D gene: NA; V gene: TRBV27; clone size: NA; J gene: TRBJ1-4; CDR3 protein: CASSFRVNEKLFF; CDR3 DNA: TGTGCCAGCAGTTTTAGAGTGAATGAAAAACTGTTTTTT
D gene: NA; V gene: TRBV18; clone size: NA; J gene: TRBJ1-3; CDR3 protein: CASSPGRAGNTIYF; CDR3 DNA: TGTGCCAGCTCACCAGGGAGAGCAGGAAACACCATATATTTT
D gene: TRBD1; V gene: TRBV7-9; clone size: NA; J gene: TRBJ2-1; CDR3 protein: CASSLPGGGYNEQFF; CDR3 DNA: TGTGCCAGCAGCTTACCAGGGGGCGGCTACAATGAGCAGTTCTTC
D gene: NA; V gene: TRBV7-9; clone size: NA; J gene: TRBJ1-5; CDR3 protein: CASSLGARDNQPQHF; CDR3 DNA: TGTGCCAGCAGCTTAGGGGCCAGAGACAATCAGCCCCAGCATTTT
D gene: NA; V gene: TRBV7-6; clone size: NA; J gene: TRBJ2-5; CDR3 protein: CASSLFGGRSVEETQYF; CDR3 DNA: TGTGCCAGCAGCTTATTCGGTGGCAGGTCGGTCGAAGAGACCCAGTACTTC
D gene: TRBD2; V gene: TRBV2; clone size: NA; J gene: TRBJ2-3; CDR3 protein: CASNLAGGLDTQYF; CDR3 DNA: TGTGCCAGCAACCTTGCGGGGGGCCTGGATACGCAGTATTTT
D gene: NA; V gene: TRBV9; clone size: once; J gene: TRBJ2-7; CDR3 protein: CASSVGDRDFSYEQYF; CDR3 DNA: TGTGCCAGCAGCGTAGGTGATAGGGACTTCTCCTACGAGCAGTACTTC
D gene: TRBD2; V gene: TRBV5-1; clone size: NA; J gene: TRBJ2-7; CDR3 protein: CASSSSGSSYEQYF; CDR3 DNA: TGCGCCAGCAGCAGTAGCGGGAGCTCCTACGAGCAGTACTTC
D gene: TRBD1; V gene: TRBV11-1; clone size: few; J gene: TRBJ1-1; CDR3 protein: CASSRGLQGSTEAFF; CDR3 DNA: TGTGCCAGCAGTCGTGGGCTACAGGGGAGCACTGAAGCTTTCTTT
D gene: TRBD1; V gene: TRBV5-4; clone size: NA; J gene: TRBJ1-1; CDR3 protein: CASSPGTGAYTEAFF; CDR3 DNA: TGTGCCAGCAGCCCTGGGACAGGGGCCTACACTGAAGCTTTCTTT
D gene: NA; V gene: TRBV5-6; clone size: NA; J gene: TRBJ1-6; CDR3 protein: CASSSLSQGSLSPLHF; CDR3 DNA: TGTGCCAGCAGCTCCCTCAGCCAGGGGTCTTTGTCACCCCTCCACTTT
D gene: TRBD1; V gene: TRBV9; clone size: NA; J gene: TRBJ1-1; CDR3 protein: CASSVGQGTGNTEAFF; CDR3 DNA: TGTGCCAGCAGCGTAGGACAGGGGACAGGGAACACTGAAGCTTTCTTT
D gene: NA; V gene: TRBV5-1; clone size: NA; J gene: TRBJ2-7; CDR3 protein: CASSLRGNHEQYF; CDR3 DNA: TGCGCCAGCAGCTTGAGAGGGAACCACGAGCAGTACTTC
D gene: TRBD1; V gene: TRBV7-2; clone size: NA; J gene: TRBJ2-7; CDR3 protein: CASTRDRGPYEQYF; CDR3 DNA: TGTGCCAGCACCAGAGACAGGGGACCCTACGAGCAGTACTTC
D gene: NA; V gene: TRBV12-5; clone size: NA; J gene: TRBJ1-1; CDR3 protein: CASGLVLGAVTEAFF; CDR3 DNA: TGTGCTAGTGGTTTGGTACTGGGGGCGGTCACTGAAGCTTTCTTT
D gene: TRBD1; V gene: TRBV7-9; clone size: NA; J gene: TRBJ2-1; CDR3 protein: CASSARDRGFNNEQFF; CDR3 DNA: TGTGCCAGCAGCGCGAGGGACAGGGGGTTTAACAATGAGCAGTTCTTC
D gene: NA; V gene: TRBV9; clone size: NA; J gene: TRBJ2-3; CDR3 protein: CASSVYPASGKGVDTQYF; CDR3 DNA: TGTGCCAGCAGCGTATACCCAGCCAGCGGGAAGGGGGTAGATACGCAGTATTTT
D gene: TRBD1; V gene: TRBV19; clone size: once; J gene: TRBJ2-7; CDR3 protein: CASRPGQGSSLYEQYF; CDR3 DNA: TGTGCCAGTAGACCGGGACAGGGGAGCAGCCTCTACGAGCAGTACTTC